This T cell receptor (beta chain) originates from a study of patients and donors after allogeneic stem cell transplantation. TCRdb used MiXCR to reprocess the RT-PCR reads, holding one entry per CDR3 protein. The repertoire includes roughly 880,000 distinct CDR3 sequences, 15% to 20% of them detected once, and around 5.5% sits in the top ten. This clonotype occurred a few times. The clonotype comes from a human donor who was either an allogeneic HSCT recipient or a stem cell or donor lymphocyte infusion donor (not recorded which). It is not recorded whose cells these are; they may come from a transplant donor. What was sequenced was blood, either unsorted or a sorted T cell fraction (not recorded which).

Written as DNA, the CDR3 is TGTGCTTCGGCCAGGGGAAACACCATATATTTT. This translates into CASARGNTIYF. V gene TRBV12-3 or TRBV12-4 combines with J gene TRBJ1-3; D is unclear. This CDR3 has 11 residues.